The present entry profiles one T cell receptor beta chain with its context. Antigen unknown. This sample stems from a study of T cell responses to AZD1222 COVID-19 vaccine. Whole-study results and caveats: Repertoires were obtained solely post-peak T cell response. White British donors predominated, females outnumbered males, and clonal diversity was possibly underestimated. Reportedly, close to half of spike-specific TCRs are directed against unmutated variant regions. There were vaccine-associated CD4 TCRs across spike, dominant at 160-218 and 743-854.

Profiled with immunoSEQ multiplex PCR; TCRdb holds only in-frame clones, not every one. The sample gives over 100,000 clones, approximately 91% of which show up once; 15% to 20% is in the top ten. CDR3 size: 14 residues. Per the germline V gene, CDR1 is MNHEY and CDR2 is SVGAGI. Trimming took 6 bases from V and 7 from J, leaving 16 bases between them. The TCR comes from an adult in good health. Sequencing used peripheral blood, obtained on day 0 of AZD1222 vaccination. The chain links TRBV6-5 to TRBJ1-5, with D hard to call. CDR3 in DNA: TGTGCCAGCAGCACACAAGGATATAACCAGCCCCAGCATTTT. Protein sequence: CASSTQGYNQPQHF.